The rows below give T cell receptor beta chains drawn from one sample of a study of CD8 T cells in ankylosing spondylitis. Each CDR3 protein is one row after TCRdb ran MiXCR on the 5' RACE reads. In the table there are 800,000 to 900,000 distinct CDR3 sequences, around 11% of which are singletons. Sequences were obtained from blood, either unsorted or a sorted T cell fraction (not recorded which). The receptors come from a male donor with ankylosing spondylitis. Each CDR3 is given with its conserved first and last residue. Fields, in order: D gene, J gene, clone size, V gene, CDR3 protein, CDR3 DNA. A D gene is named only where the DNA matches it firmly. Size values are once, few and many counts, or a class for expanded clones, and some rows have none.

D gene: .; J gene: TRBJ2-3; clone size: few; V gene: TRBV7-2; CDR3 protein: CASSFGGSRDTDTQYF; CDR3 DNA: TGTGCCAGCAGCTTTGGAGGCAGCAGAGACACAGATACGCAGTATTTT
D gene: TRBD1; J gene: TRBJ2-5; clone size: few; V gene: TRBV7-9; CDR3 protein: CASSFYRGRVETQYF; CDR3 DNA: TGTGCCAGCAGCTTTTACAGGGGGCGGGTGGAGACCCAGTACTTC
D gene: .; J gene: TRBJ2-5; clone size: few; V gene: TRBV27; CDR3 protein: CASSPRGAAQETQYF; CDR3 DNA: TGTGCCAGCAGTCCCCGGGGGGCGGCACAAGAGACCCAGTACTTC
D gene: .; J gene: TRBJ1-4; clone size: many; V gene: TRBV12-3/TRBV12-4; CDR3 protein: CASSPNSNEKLFF; CDR3 DNA: TGTGCCAGCAGTCCCAACAGTAATGAAAAACTGTTTTTT
D gene: TRBD2; J gene: TRBJ2-1; clone size: .; V gene: TRBV20-1; CDR3 protein: CCARKLAGGGSYNEQFF; CDR3 DNA: TGCTGCGCTAGAAAACTAGCGGGAGGAGGATCCTACAATGAGCAGTTCTTC
D gene: .; J gene: TRBJ2-7; clone size: .; V gene: TRBV7-2; CDR3 protein: CASSPRADYEQYF; CDR3 DNA: TGTGCCAGCAGCCCCCGGGCTGACTACGAGCAGTACTTC
D gene: TRBD1; J gene: TRBJ2-2; clone size: .; V gene: TRBV7-9; CDR3 protein: CASSLSQGAFTGELFF; CDR3 DNA: TGTGCCAGCAGCTTGTCCCAGGGGGCGTTCACCGGGGAGCTGTTTTTT
D gene: .; J gene: TRBJ1-2; clone size: many; V gene: TRBV20-1; CDR3 protein: CSARLFYGYTF; CDR3 DNA: TGCAGTGCTAGGTTGTTCTATGGCTACACCTTC
D gene: .; J gene: TRBJ2-7; clone size: few; V gene: TRBV4-2; CDR3 protein: CASSHGFRGSYEQYF; CDR3 DNA: TGTGCCAGCAGCCACGGTTTTAGGGGCTCCTACGAGCAGTACTTC
D gene: .; J gene: TRBJ2-5; clone size: .; V gene: TRBV7-2; CDR3 protein: CASSSPAGPQETQYF; CDR3 DNA: TGTGCCAGCAGCTCCCCAGCCGGACCCCAAGAGACCCAGTACTTC
D gene: TRBD1; J gene: TRBJ1-2; clone size: few; V gene: TRBV20-1; CDR3 protein: CSAPPGQLYNYGYTF; CDR3 DNA: TGCAGTGCTCCCCCGGGACAGCTGTATAACTATGGCTACACCTTC
D gene: .; J gene: TRBJ2-2; clone size: few; V gene: TRBV19; CDR3 protein: CASSIAFRGTGELFF; CDR3 DNA: TGTGCCAGTAGTATAGCCTTTAGGGGAACCGGGGAGCTGTTTTTT
D gene: .; J gene: TRBJ2-1; clone size: .; V gene: TRBV5-5; CDR3 protein: CASSLRLSSYNEQFF; CDR3 DNA: TGTGCCAGCAGCTTGAGACTGAGCTCCTACAATGAGCAGTTCTTC
D gene: TRBD1; J gene: TRBJ1-2; clone size: few; V gene: TRBV5-1; CDR3 protein: CASSLTWQGEGYTF; CDR3 DNA: TGCGCCAGCAGCTTGACGTGGCAGGGGGAGGGCTACACCTTC
D gene: .; J gene: TRBJ2-3; clone size: .; V gene: TRBV20-1; CDR3 protein: CSARGERDTQYF; CDR3 DNA: TGCAGTGCTAGAGGGGAGAGAGATACGCAGTATTTT
D gene: .; J gene: TRBJ2-7; clone size: .; V gene: TRBV20-1; CDR3 protein: CSASTGASSYEQYF; CDR3 DNA: TGCAGTGCTAGTACCGGGGCTAGCTCCTACGAGCAGTACTTC
D gene: TRBD1; J gene: TRBJ1-2; clone size: many; V gene: TRBV7-2; CDR3 protein: CASSFTGGPYGYTF; CDR3 DNA: TGTGCCAGCAGCTTTACAGGGGGGCCCTATGGCTACACCTTC
D gene: .; J gene: TRBJ1-2; clone size: few; V gene: TRBV20-1; CDR3 protein: CSARESLLGFYGYTF; CDR3 DNA: TGCAGTGCTAGAGAGTCTCTTCTGGGGTTCTATGGCTACACCTTC
D gene: .; J gene: TRBJ1-6; clone size: few; V gene: TRBV15; CDR3 protein: CATSSDIIRSPLHF; CDR3 DNA: TGTGCCACCAGCAGTGATATAATTCGTTCACCCCTCCACTTT
D gene: .; J gene: TRBJ2-6; clone size: few; V gene: TRBV20-1; CDR3 protein: CSARDPIGRGRTGANVLTF; CDR3 DNA: TGCAGTGCTAGAGATCCCATCGGACGGGGTAGGACTGGGGCCAACGTCCTGACTTTC
D gene: TRBD1; J gene: TRBJ2-5; clone size: few; V gene: TRBV12-3/TRBV12-4; CDR3 protein: CASSFSGQEETQYF; CDR3 DNA: TGTGCCAGCAGTTTCTCGGGACAGGAAGAGACCCAGTACTTC
D gene: .; J gene: TRBJ2-3; clone size: few; V gene: TRBV30; CDR3 protein: CAWRETLDTQYF; CDR3 DNA: TGTGCCTGGAGGGAAACCTTAGATACGCAGTATTTT
D gene: .; J gene: TRBJ1-1; clone size: .; V gene: TRBV6-5; CDR3 protein: CASSYLWPNTEAFF; CDR3 DNA: TGTGCCAGCAGTTACTTGTGGCCGAACACTGAAGCTTTCTTT
D gene: TRBD2; J gene: TRBJ2-3; clone size: .; V gene: TRBV7-9; CDR3 protein: CASSLETSGWDMDTQYF; CDR3 DNA: TGTGCCAGCAGCTTAGAGACTAGCGGGTGGGACATGGATACGCAGTATTTT
D gene: .; J gene: TRBJ1-1; clone size: few; V gene: TRBV29-1; CDR3 protein: CSVGRRDTNTEAFF; CDR3 DNA: TGCAGCGTTGGTCGCCGGGATACCAACACTGAAGCTTTCTTT
D gene: .; J gene: TRBJ2-7; clone size: few; V gene: TRBV6-2/TRBV6-3; CDR3 protein: CASSFRGQEDYEQYF; CDR3 DNA: TGTGCCAGCAGTTTCCGGGGACAAGAGGACTACGAGCAGTACTTC
D gene: .; J gene: TRBJ2-5; clone size: .; V gene: TRBV11-2; CDR3 protein: CASSLMSGARETQYF; CDR3 DNA: TGTGCCAGCAGCTTAATGTCAGGGGCGAGGGAGACCCAGTACTTC
D gene: .; J gene: TRBJ1-5; clone size: many; V gene: TRBV12-3/TRBV12-4; CDR3 protein: CASSFRGSSNQPQHF; CDR3 DNA: TGTGCCAGCAGTTTTCGTGGGTCTAGCAATCAGCCCCAGCATTTT
D gene: .; J gene: TRBJ1-1; clone size: few; V gene: TRBV9; CDR3 protein: CASSVGGTLNTEAFF; CDR3 DNA: TGTGCCAGCAGCGTTGGGGGGACTTTGAACACTGAAGCTTTCTTT
D gene: .; J gene: TRBJ1-1; clone size: .; V gene: TRBV5-5; CDR3 protein: CASSFYSGDTEAFF; CDR3 DNA: TGTGCCAGCAGCTTTTATTCTGGGGACACTGAAGCTTTCTTT
D gene: TRBD2; J gene: TRBJ2-1; clone size: .; V gene: TRBV24-1; CDR3 protein: CATLKTAGGRIEQFF; CDR3 DNA: TGTGCCACCCTTAAAACAGCGGGAGGGCGGATTGAGCAGTTCTTC
D gene: TRBD2; J gene: TRBJ2-7; clone size: few; V gene: TRBV6-1; CDR3 protein: CASRGLAAYEQYF; CDR3 DNA: TGTGCCAGCAGGGGACTAGCGGCCTACGAGCAGTACTTC
D gene: TRBD1; J gene: TRBJ2-5; clone size: .; V gene: TRBV20-1; CDR3 protein: CSAGPLQGAKETQYF; CDR3 DNA: TGCAGTGCTGGTCCCCTCCAGGGGGCTAAAGAGACCCAGTACTTC
D gene: .; J gene: TRBJ2-3; clone size: .; V gene: TRBV5-6; CDR3 protein: CASSSRRDSITDTQYF; CDR3 DNA: TGTGCCAGCAGCTCCCGTCGGGACTCAATCACAGATACGCAGTATTTT
D gene: .; J gene: TRBJ1-1; clone size: few; V gene: TRBV7-9; CDR3 protein: CASSLTGLRNTEAFF; CDR3 DNA: TGTGCCAGCAGCTTAACCGGACTGCGAAACACTGAAGCTTTCTTT
D gene: .; J gene: TRBJ2-7; clone size: .; V gene: TRBV6-1; CDR3 protein: CASSVASSSYEQYF; CDR3 DNA: TGTGCCAGCAGTGTCGCCTCGAGCTCCTACGAGCAGTACTTC
D gene: .; J gene: TRBJ1-2; clone size: .; V gene: TRBV10-3; CDR3 protein: CAITGGPGNGYTF; CDR3 DNA: TGTGCCATCACCGGGGGTCCGGGAAATGGCTACACCTTC
D gene: TRBD1; J gene: TRBJ1-6; clone size: .; V gene: TRBV6-4; CDR3 protein: CASSTTGDSPLHF; CDR3 DNA: TGTGCCAGCAGTACGACAGGGGATTCACCCCTCCACTTT
D gene: TRBD1; J gene: TRBJ2-6; clone size: .; V gene: TRBV20-1; CDR3 protein: CSAATGAGANVLTF; CDR3 DNA: TGCAGTGCGGCAACAGGGGCCGGGGCCAACGTCCTGACTTTC
D gene: .; J gene: TRBJ1-4; clone size: few; V gene: TRBV7-2; CDR3 protein: CASSFFSGLGEKLFF; CDR3 DNA: TGTGCCAGCAGCTTTTTTTCAGGGTTAGGTGAAAAACTGTTTTTT
D gene: .; J gene: TRBJ2-1; clone size: .; V gene: TRBV7-9; CDR3 protein: CASSLMRVRDEQFF; CDR3 DNA: TGTGCCAGCAGCTTAATGCGGGTTCGGGATGAGCAGTTCTTC
D gene: .; J gene: TRBJ2-7; clone size: .; V gene: TRBV20-1; CDR3 protein: CSATEQTAKEQYF; CDR3 DNA: TGCAGTGCTACCGAACAGACGGCCAAAGAGCAGTACTTC
D gene: .; J gene: TRBJ1-4; clone size: many; V gene: TRBV25-1; CDR3 protein: CASSEGRVATNEKLFF; CDR3 DNA: TGTGCCAGCAGTGAGGGGCGGGTCGCAACTAATGAAAAACTGTTTTTT
D gene: .; J gene: TRBJ2-5; clone size: many; V gene: TRBV25-1; CDR3 protein: CASSDVNQETQYF; CDR3 DNA: TGTGCCAGCAGTGACGTAAACCAAGAGACCCAGTACTTC
D gene: .; J gene: TRBJ1-1; clone size: .; V gene: TRBV6-2/TRBV6-3; CDR3 protein: CATSKDTEAFF; CDR3 DNA: TGTGCCACCTCTAAAGATACTGAAGCTTTCTTT
D gene: .; J gene: TRBJ2-2; clone size: many; V gene: TRBV5-1; CDR3 protein: CASSLVWGRSGELFF; CDR3 DNA: TGCGCCAGCAGCTTGGTCTGGGGCAGGTCCGGGGAGCTGTTTTTT
D gene: TRBD1; J gene: TRBJ2-7; clone size: many; V gene: TRBV7-2; CDR3 protein: CASSSDRARSYEQYF; CDR3 DNA: TGTGCCAGCAGCTCCGACAGGGCGCGGTCCTACGAGCAGTACTTC
D gene: .; J gene: TRBJ1-2; clone size: few; V gene: TRBV12-3/TRBV12-4; CDR3 protein: CASSFQDGYTF; CDR3 DNA: TGTGCCAGCAGTTTCCAGGACGGCTACACCTTC
D gene: .; J gene: TRBJ2-5; clone size: few; V gene: TRBV7-2; CDR3 protein: CASSLGSNEETQYF; CDR3 DNA: TGTGCCAGCAGCTTAGGTAGTAATGAAGAGACCCAGTACTTC
D gene: .; J gene: TRBJ1-5; clone size: many; V gene: TRBV7-2; CDR3 protein: CASSLGAVSNQPQHF; CDR3 DNA: TGTGCCAGCAGCTTAGGGGCCGTTAGCAATCAGCCCCAGCATTTT
D gene: .; J gene: TRBJ2-1; clone size: .; V gene: TRBV5-1; CDR3 protein: CASSLEQDRWVHNEQFF; CDR3 DNA: TGCGCCAGCAGCTTGGAACAGGACAGATGGGTACACAATGAGCAGTTCTTC
D gene: .; J gene: TRBJ2-3; clone size: many; V gene: TRBV20-1; CDR3 protein: CSATYQGDTQYF; CDR3 DNA: TGCAGTGCTACTTATCAGGGAGATACGCAGTATTTT
D gene: TRBD1; J gene: TRBJ1-5; clone size: .; V gene: TRBV3-1; CDR3 protein: CASSLDRVGSPQHF; CDR3 DNA: TGTGCCAGCAGCCTCGACAGGGTAGGATCGCCCCAGCATTTT
D gene: .; J gene: TRBJ2-7; clone size: few; V gene: TRBV20-1; CDR3 protein: CSAPQWHEQYF; CDR3 DNA: TGCAGTGCCCCGCAGTGGCACGAGCAGTACTTC
D gene: .; J gene: TRBJ2-2; clone size: .; V gene: TRBV6-1; CDR3 protein: CASLSGNTGELFF; CDR3 DNA: TGTGCCAGTTTGTCAGGGAACACCGGGGAGCTGTTTTTT
D gene: .; J gene: TRBJ1-1; clone size: few; V gene: TRBV5-6; CDR3 protein: CASSRDPEAFF; CDR3 DNA: TGTGCCAGCAGCAGAGACCCTGAAGCTTTCTTT
D gene: TRBD1; J gene: TRBJ1-2; clone size: once; V gene: TRBV7-9; CDR3 protein: CASSNDRVGYTF; CDR3 DNA: TGTGCCAGCAGCAACGACAGGGTTGGCTACACCTTC